This T cell receptor (beta chain) was captured by sequencing in a study of CD8+CD57+ T cells in acquired aplastic anemia. Overall study context: Roughly 3 ug was the average amount of DNA from sorted CD4+ and CD8+ cells. Healthy CD8+ samples averaged approximately 11 million reads.

Regarding the study as a whole: Patients were compared with controls for CD8+ Simpson's diversity, and no significant difference emerged. Comparison of patients with controls identified roughly 30 shared CD8+ CDR3 sequences.

TCR beta VDJ and CDR3 profiles were obtained from a genomic DNA template. In TCRdb, the reads were re-called with MiXCR into one record per CDR3 protein. This table holds hundreds of thousands of distinct CDR3 sequences, 55% to 70% found once. The CDR3 is 14 amino acids. Germline CDR1 reads SEHNR; CDR2 reads FQNEAQ (reference sequence). Remarks on this clonotype: Its cognate antigen is unknown. Germline and junction disagree at one end, which may indicate a read error.

The V and J genes are TRBV7-9 and TRBJ2-2; D may match TRBD1 or TRBD2 (5 bases each). Sequencing was carried out using sorted CD4+, CD8+, or CD8+CD57+ T cells (not recorded which) from PBMCs. The source of this sequence is a human donor in good health, serving as a control. In DNA form, the CDR3 reads TGTGCCAGCAGCTTACTCGCGAGCACCGGGGCGCTGTTTTTT. Its translation: CASSLLASTGALFF.